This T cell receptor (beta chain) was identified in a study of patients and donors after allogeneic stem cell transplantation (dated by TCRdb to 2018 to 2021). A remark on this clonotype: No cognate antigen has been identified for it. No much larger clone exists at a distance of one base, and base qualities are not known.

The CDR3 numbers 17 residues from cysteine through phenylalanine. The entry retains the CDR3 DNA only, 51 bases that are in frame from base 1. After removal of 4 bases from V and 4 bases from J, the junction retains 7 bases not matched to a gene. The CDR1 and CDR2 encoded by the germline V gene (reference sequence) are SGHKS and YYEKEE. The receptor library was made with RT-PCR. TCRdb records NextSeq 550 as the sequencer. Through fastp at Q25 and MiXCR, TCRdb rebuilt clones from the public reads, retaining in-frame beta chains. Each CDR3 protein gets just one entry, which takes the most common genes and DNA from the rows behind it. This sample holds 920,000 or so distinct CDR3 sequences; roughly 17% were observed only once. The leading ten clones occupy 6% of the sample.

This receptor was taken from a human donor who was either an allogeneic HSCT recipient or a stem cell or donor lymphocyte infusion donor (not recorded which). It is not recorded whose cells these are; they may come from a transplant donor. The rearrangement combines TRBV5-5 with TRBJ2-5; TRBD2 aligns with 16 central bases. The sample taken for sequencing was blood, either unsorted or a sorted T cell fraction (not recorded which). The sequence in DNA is TGTGCCAGCAGCCCAGGGACTAGCGGGAGGGCCCCAGAGACCCAGTACTTC. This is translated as CASSPGTSGRAPETQYF.